The 21 T cell receptor beta chains given below trace back to one sample, sequenced in a study of neurological immune-mediated disorders. MiXCR, run by TCRdb on the 5' RACE reads, gives a single entry per CDR3 protein. Among under 130,000 distinct CDR3 sequences, approximately 10% were seen once, and the ten largest hold under 4%. As for time point: longitudinal time-point 3. The sequenced material came from PBMCs. The receptors here all came from a female donor with HTLV-1-associated myelopathy (HAM/TSP).

Ten or more counts support this clonotype. The rearrangement joins TRBV5-1 to TRBJ2-3, with 10 bases identical to TRBD1. The junction had 4 bases not matched to a gene; V was cut back by 6 bases and J by 0 bases. There are 15 residues in the CDR3. CDR1 and CDR2 from the germline V gene are SGHRS and YFSETQ. The CDR3 DNA reads TGCGCCAGCACGAGGACAGGGGGTAGCACAGATACGCAGTATTTT. As protein: CASTRTGGSTDTQYF.

Many counts were recorded for this clonotype. The chain links TRBV6-5 to TRBJ2-2; D possibly corresponds to TRBD2 (5 bases). CDR3 length: 15 amino acids. Per germline, CDR1 MNHEY and CDR2 SVGAGI. Trimming took off 6 bases at V and 5 bases at J, with 16 bases between the two ends. CDR3 DNA sequence: TGTGCCAGCAGAGTCCCGGGATTAGGAACCGGGGAGCTGTTTTTT. Protein sequence: CASRVPGLGTGELFF.

This clonotype was detected ten times or more. The chain links TRBV5-1 to TRBJ2-3, with D tentatively TRBD2 (7 bases). There are 16 residues in the CDR3. Germline CDR1 and CDR2: SGHRS and YFSETQ. The germline V and J ends were trimmed by 1 base and 1 base, with 13 bases remaining between them. The CDR3 protein is CASSLRDGGRTDTQYF. For the CDR3, the DNA is TGCGCCAGCAGCTTGAGGGACGGGGGGCGCACAGATACGCAGTATTTT.

CDR3 DNA sequence: TGTGCCAGCAGCCGACCCGGACTAGCGGGGGCGCAGTACTTC. As protein: CASSRPGLAGAQYF. The chain has TRBV7-2 and TRBJ2-7, with TRBD2 matching over 13 bases. J lost 9 bases, V lost 5 bases, and 7 bases had no gene match. Germline loops: CDR1 SGHTA, CDR2 FQGNSA. This CDR3 is built from 14 residues.

This clonotype appeared many times. The chain is built from TRBV28 and TRBJ2-3; 12 bases line up with TRBD2. After removal of 6 bases from V and 6 bases from J, the junction contained 10 bases not matched to a gene. CDR3 length: 16 residues. Germline CDR1 and CDR2: MDHEN and SYDVKM. CDR3 coding DNA: TGTGCCAGCAGGGGGGGGCGGACTAGCGGGGAGGATACGCAGTATTTT. This codes for CASRGGRTSGEDTQYF.

The sample holds many counts of this clonotype. V is TRBV29-1 and J is TRBJ2-1, with TRBD2 identical over 7 bases. The CDR3 is 16 residues long. J was trimmed by 8 bases and V by 3 bases; bases with no gene match: 16. Germline lookup yields CDR1 SQVTM and CDR2 ANQGSEA. The CDR3 here is CSVESSSGLLYDEQFF. CDR3 bases: TGCAGCGTTGAGTCGTCTAGCGGTCTCCTTTATGATGAGCAGTTCTTC.

This clonotype was found many times. This chain uses TRBV7-9 with TRBJ1-4; 10 bases match TRBD1. The germline V gene has CDR1 SEHNR and CDR2 FQNEAQ (reference sequence). Germline trimming cut 2 bases from V and 8 bases from J; bases unmatched to any gene: 14. The CDR3 covers 18 residues. CDR3 amino acids: CASSLPSGTGAGQEKLFF. DNA of the CDR3: TGTGCCAGCAGCTTACCCTCCGGGACAGGGGCTGGTCAAGAAAAACTGTTTTTT.

Ten or more counts support this clonotype. The CDR3 coding sequence is TGTGCCAGTTGGGTGGGGTTGACTGAAGCTTTCTTT. It yields the protein CASWVGLTEAFF. V and J are TRBV27 and TRBJ1-1; D is uncertain. This CDR3 comprises 12 residues. Trimming left V 9 bases short and J 5 bases short, with 13 bases between. Germline loops: CDR1 MNHEY, CDR2 SMNVEV (reference sequence).

Note on this clonotype: This may be a read error: a much more frequent sequence differs by one nucleotide. The chain uses TRBV7-3 and TRBJ1-1, with D perhaps matching TRBD1 (6 bases). Germline CDR1 and CDR2: SGHTA and FQGTGA. V gave up 10 bases and J gave up 4 bases, with 16 bases separating them. The CDR3 extends over 13 amino acids. The CDR3 spells CANMGGGGTEAFF. CDR3 sequence (DNA): TGTGCCAACATGGGAGGGGGGGGCACTGAAGCTTTCTTT.

The sample holds many counts of this clonotype. V and J are TRBV11-2 and TRBJ1-6; the D gene is possibly TRBD1 (5 bases). The CDR3 is 13 amino acids. The V end was cut by 3 bases, the J end by 14 bases, with 14 bases between. Germline V gene data show CDR1 as SGHAT and CDR2 as FQNNGV. Here the CDR3 reads CASSFGGEKSLHF. The CDR3 DNA sequence: TGTGCCAGCAGCTTCGGGGGGGAGAAGTCCCTCCACTTT.

At least ten counts were recorded for this clonotype. The chain has TRBV5-1 and TRBJ2-2, with D possibly TRBD2 on 5 matching bases. The CDR3 length is 16 residues. The germline V gene has CDR1 SGHRS and CDR2 YFSETQ. Trimming removed 1 base at V and 1 base at J, with 11 bases between. The CDR3 DNA is TGCGCCAGCAGCTTGATGTCGGGAAGGAACACCGGGGAGCTGTTTTTT. Its protein is CASSLMSGRNTGELFF.

This clonotype was seen a few times. The rearrangement uses TRBV9 and TRBJ2-1, with 7 bases identical to TRBD1. Germline V gene sequence: CDR1 SGDLS, CDR2 YYNGEE. V lost 4 bases, J lost 8 bases, and 6 bases stayed unmatched. The CDR3 extends over 13 amino acids. CDR3 sequence (DNA): TGTGCCAGCAGCCCGGACAGGTACGATGAGCAGTTCTTC. Its translation: CASSPDRYDEQFF.

The chain couples TRBV12-3 or TRBV12-4 to TRBJ2-1; 11 nucleotides agree with TRBD2. Trimming took 2 bases from V and 8 from J; bases not matched to a gene: 5. CDR3 size: 15 residues. The CDR3 DNA reads as TGTGCCAGCAGTTTACTGATAGCGGGGGGGGATGAGCAGTTCTTC. This sequence encodes CASSLLIAGGDEQFF.

This clonotype was picked up many times. The J gene is TRBJ2-4, the V gene TRBV29-1; possibly TRBD1 or TRBD2 for D (6 bases each). The germline V gene encodes CDR1 SQVTM and CDR2 ANQGSEA. This CDR3 has 17 amino acids. V was clipped by 2 bases and J by 9 bases, with 26 bases between them. In DNA form, the CDR3 reads TGCAGCGTTGAACCGCAGGGGTGGGGGGTCCTAGGGCGCATTCAGTACTTC. It codes for CSVEPQGWGVLGRIQYF.

Of note for this clonotype: Being one base from a much bigger clone, this may be a read error. V gene TRBV5-1 combines with J gene TRBJ2-3; TRBD2 matches at 9 bases. Germline assignment: CDR1 SGHRS and CDR2 YFSETQ. This CDR3 region has 15 residues. V lost 0 bases to trimming and J lost 5 bases; unmatched junction nucleotides: 4. The CDR3 protein is CASSLVAGVGDTQYF. CDR3 nucleotide sequence: TGCGCCAGCAGCTTGGTAGCGGGGGTAGGAGATACGCAGTATTTT.

In this sample, this clonotype turned up many times. The chain links TRBV5-1 to TRBJ2-1; D remains unclear. The germline V gene encodes CDR1 SGHRS and CDR2 YFSETQ. This CDR3 contains 12 residues. The V end lost 0 bases, the J end lost 7 bases, and 5 bases lay between the germline ends. CDR3 coding DNA: TGCGCCAGCAGCTTGGAAGGGAATGAGCAGTTCTTC. This codes for CASSLEGNEQFF.

Only a few counts were recorded for this clonotype. This chain links TRBV20-1 with TRBJ2-1, with 16 bases identical to TRBD2. With V trimmed by 1 base and J by 7 bases, 1 base remained unmatched. Germline assignment: CDR1 DFQATT and CDR2 SNEGSKA (reference sequence). This CDR3 is 15 amino acids long. This chain's CDR3 is CSARAGLAGGNEQFF. In DNA form, the CDR3 reads TGCAGTGCTAGAGCGGGACTAGCGGGGGGGAATGAGCAGTTCTTC.

In its sample, this clonotype was seen many times. This rearrangement joins TRBV28 to TRBJ2-7, with 9 bases that match TRBD1. The CDR3 is 15 amino acids. Germline V lookup: CDR1 MDHEN, CDR2 SYDVKM. J gave up 2 bases and V 5 bases, and 7 bases lay outside the gene matches. The CDR3 nucleotides read TGTGCCAGCAGTACAGGGGGCGTGGGTACCTACGAGCAGTACTTC. The encoded protein is CASSTGGVGTYEQYF.

In its sample, this clonotype was seen many times. The CDR3 nucleotides are TGCAGTGCTAGAGATTCCCGGGGGCCCGGGGAGCTGTTTTTT. Translated, it gives CSARDSRGPGELFF. The gene calls are TRBV20-1 and TRBJ2-2; D possibly matches TRBD1 or TRBD2 (6 bases each). CDR1 and CDR2 (germline): DFQATT, SNEGSKA (reference sequence). V shed 0 bases and J shed 6 bases, with 11 bases lying between them. The CDR3 has 14 amino acids.

This clonotype has a handful of counts. This chain connects TRBV12-3 or TRBV12-4 to TRBJ2-2, with D perhaps matching TRBD2 (5 bases). The CDR3 is 17 amino acids. The V end was cut by 3 bases, the J end by 0 bases, with 14 bases between. The CDR3 sequence: CASSLVRGTSNTGELFF. The CDR3 nucleotides are TGTGCCAGCAGTTTGGTCCGGGGAACCTCGAACACCGGGGAGCTGTTTTTT.

This clonotype has just a few counts. The V gene is TRBV20-1, the J gene TRBJ2-3; 7 bases line up with TRBD2. Germline trimming cut 6 bases from V and 2 bases from J; bases unmatched to any gene: 11. This CDR3 has 15 residues. The germline V gene encodes CDR1 DFQATT and CDR2 SNEGSKA (reference sequence). The CDR3 loop reads CSAGALLADTDTQYF. CDR3 in DNA: TGCAGTGCCGGGGCCCTGCTAGCGGACACAGATACGCAGTATTTT.